A selection of T cell receptor beta chains follows, all from one sample in a study of OX40 agonist ivuxolimab in advanced cancers. Clones were sequenced by immunoSEQ multiplex PCR, and TCRdb holds only the in-frame ones, with some missing. The table includes roughly 41,000 clones, around 87% detected once. The starting material was CD4+ or CD8+ T cells sorted from blood, obtained in a trial of the OX40 agonist ivuxolimab. The receptors here all came from an adult with an advanced solid tumor such as melanoma, head and neck, liver or kidney cancer. Both conserved end residues are part of each CDR3. D genes are given only for firm matches. Clone size is stated in some rows and not others, as once, few, many or a class when expanded.

d_call j_call clone_size v_call cdr3_aa cdr3_nt
. TRBJ2-4 . TRBV27 CASSFRGGGSVAKNIQYF TGTGCCAGCAGTTTCAGGGGAGGAGGGTCGGTTGCCAAAAACATTCAGTACTTC
. TRBJ2-1 . TRBV7-2 CASSLRAAYNEQFF TGTGCCAGCAGCTTAAGGGCAGCTTACAATGAGCAGTTCTTC
TRBD1 TRBJ2-2 . TRBV18 CATTDRGNTGELFF TGTGCCACCACTGACAGGGGGAACACCGGGGAGCTGTTTTTT
. TRBJ1-3 . TRBV9 CASSVGVGTGTGNTIYF TGTGCCAGCAGCGTAGGGGTGGGTACAGGGACTGGAAACACCATATATTTT
. TRBJ1-5 . TRBV9 CASSGAPNQPQHF TGTGCCAGCAGCGGGGCCCCCAATCAGCCCCAGCATTTT
. TRBJ1-2 . TRBV9 CASSVDMGRGYGYTF TGTGCCAGCAGCGTAGATATGGGTCGGGGCTATGGCTACACCTTC
TRBD1 TRBJ2-1 . TRBV6-5 CASSGQGPNEQFF TGTGCCAGCAGTGGACAGGGGCCCAATGAGCAGTTCTTC
TRBD1 TRBJ1-2 . TRBV7-9 CASSRTGQWPGYTF TGTGCCAGCAGCCGAACGGGACAGTGGCCTGGCTACACCTTC
. TRBJ1-6 once TRBV4-2 CASSQEGPYNSPLHF TGTGCCAGCAGCCAAGAAGGTCCATATAATTCACCCCTCCACTTT
. TRBJ1-3 . TRBV7-2 CASSFSPWGSSGNTIYF TGTGCCAGCAGCTTTTCCCCCTGGGGGAGCTCTGGAAACACCATATATTTT
. TRBJ1-1 . TRBV6-6 CASSYPGHPRQREAFF TGTGCCAGCAGTTACCCGGGACATCCGCGGCAAAGGGAAGCTTTCTTT
. TRBJ1-5 . TRBV7-9 CASSLISGQPQHF TGTGCCAGCAGCTTAATTTCCGGACAGCCCCAGCATTTT
TRBD1 TRBJ1-6 . TRBV19 CASSMPQDRRTYNSPLHF TGTGCCAGTAGTATGCCCCAGGACAGGAGAACTTATAATTCACCCCTCCACTTT
TRBD2 TRBJ2-1 . TRBV15 CATSRDRLAGEEQFF TGTGCCACCAGCAGAGATCGGCTAGCGGGGGAAGAGCAGTTCTTC
. TRBJ1-6 . TRBV2 CASRPRGGSPLHF TGTGCCAGCAGGCCAAGAGGGGGTTCACCCCTCCACTTT
. TRBJ1-1 once TRBV4-1 CASSQDPNVRGTEAFF TGCGCCAGCAGCCAAGACCCCAACGTGCGGGGAACTGAAGCTTTCTTT
TRBD2 TRBJ2-3 . TRBV19 CASSIEWLAGTTDTQYF TGTGCCAGTAGTATAGAGTGGCTAGCGGGGACCACAGATACGCAGTATTTT
. TRBJ1-6 once TRBV4-1 CASTGASYNSPLHF TGCGCCAGCACAGGGGCGAGCTATAATTCACCCCTCCACTTT
. TRBJ1-4 once TRBV2 CASSEHENEKLFF TGTGCCAGCAGTGAACACGAAAATGAAAAACTGTTTTTT
. TRBJ2-5 . TRBV5-1 CASSPYGETQYF TGCGCCAGCAGCCCTTATGGGGAGACCCAGTACTTC
. TRBJ2-5 once TRBV6-5 CASKITGLQETQYF TGTGCCAGCAAAATAACAGGGCTCCAAGAGACCCAGTACTTC
. TRBJ2-2 . TRBV4-2 CASSPGGPTGELFF TGTGCCAGCAGCCCCGGGGGGCCCACCGGGGAGCTGTTTTTT
. TRBJ2-1 . TRBV5-1 CASSSELAYYNEQFF TGCGCCAGCAGCTCTGAACTAGCCTATTACAATGAGCAGTTCTTC
. TRBJ2-7 . TRBV11-2 CASTTAVSYEQYF TGTGCCAGCACGACCGCGGTCTCCTACGAGCAGTACTTC
. TRBJ2-7 once TRBV11-1 CASSSPTVYEQYF TGTGCCAGCAGCTCCCCGACCGTGTACGAGCAGTACTTC
. TRBJ1-5 . TRBV7-9 CASSQDLQGNQPQHF TGCGCCAGCAGCCAAGATTTGCAGGGTAATCAGCCCCAGCATTTT
TRBD2 TRBJ2-4 . TRBV5-1 CASSSGTSSSKNIQYF TGCGCCAGCAGCTCCGGGACTAGCTCGTCCAAAAACATTCAGTACTTC
. TRBJ2-3 . TRBV7-2 CASSRGARSDTQYF TGTGCCAGCAGCAGAGGGGCCAGGTCTGATACGCAGTATTTT
TRBD2 TRBJ2-5 . TRBV9 CAGLAALAQYF TGTGCGGGACTAGCGGCTTTGGCCCAGTACTTC
. TRBJ1-2 . TRBV30 CAWSPPRQLGGYTF TGTGCCTGGAGTCCCCCTCGACAGTTGGGGGGCTACACCTTC
. TRBJ1-6 . TRBV4-2 CASSFLDSRIRSPLHF TGTGCCAGCAGCTTCCTGGACAGTCGGATTAGGTCACCCCTCCACTTT
. TRBJ2-6 . TRBV18 CASSPDWGDSGANVLTF TGTGCCAGCTCACCGGATTGGGGGGACTCTGGGGCCAACGTCCTGACTTTC
. TRBJ2-7 . TRBV9 CASSAGDSYEQYF TGTGCCAGCTCAGCAGGGGACTCCTACGAGCAGTACTTC
. TRBJ2-7 . TRBV9 CASSVSALWNYEQYF TGTGCCAGCAGCGTATCTGCCTTGTGGAACTACGAGCAGTACTTC
TRBD2 TRBJ2-3 . TRBV11-2 CASSLVSGGASTDTQYF TGTGCCAGCAGCTTAGTTTCGGGGGGGGCTAGCACAGATACGCAGTATTTT
TRBD1 TRBJ1-4 . TRBV11-2 CASSRTGVEDEKLFF TGTGCCAGCAGCCGGACAGGGGTTGAGGACGAAAAACTGTTTTTT
. TRBJ1-3 once TRBV21-1 CASPAEAAGNTIYF TGTGCCAGCCCTGCTGAGGCGGCTGGAAACACCATATATTTT
TRBD1 TRBJ1-2 . TRBV5-4 CASSQDLGTGNYGYTF TGTGCCAGCAGCCAAGATTTGGGGACAGGCAACTATGGCTACACCTTC
TRBD2 TRBJ2-5 once TRBV9 CASSVAGGVQETQYF TGTGCCAGCAGCGTAGCCGGGGGGGTCCAAGAGACCCAGTACTTC
TRBD1 TRBJ2-7 . TRBV11-3 CASSLAGTGGYEQYF TGTGCCAGCAGCTTAGCCGGGACAGGGGGCTACGAGCAGTACTTC
TRBD1 TRBJ1-1 once TRBV2 CASREQGRGGTEAFF TGTGCCAGCAGGGAACAGGGGAGGGGCGGCACTGAAGCTTTCTTT
. TRBJ1-6 . TRBV19 CASGWGGDSPLHF TGTGCCAGTGGCTGGGGCGGGGATTCACCCCTCCACTTT
. TRBJ2-7 . TRBV18 CASSPPQGQGYEQYF TGTGCCAGCTCACCACCTCAGGGTCAGGGCTACGAGCAGTACTTC
TRBD1 TRBJ2-3 . TRBV29-1 CSVRQGAGDTQYF TGCAGCGTCCGACAGGGGGCCGGGGATACGCAGTATTTT
. TRBJ1-2 . TRBV4-2 CASSQDGSRAVGNTF TGTGCCAGCAGCCAAGATGGGAGCAGGGCTGTGGGAAACACCTTC
. TRBJ1-1 . TRBV7-9 CASSYGQNTEAFF TGTGCCAGCAGCTACGGACAGAACACTGAAGCTTTCTTT
. TRBJ1-1 . TRBV30 CAWTSKTGQNTEAFF TGTGCCTGGACCTCCAAGACAGGCCAGAACACTGAAGCTTTCTTT
. TRBJ2-3 . TRBV19 CASSRGREYTQYF TGTGCCAGTAGTAGGGGCAGGGAATATACGCAGTATTTT
. TRBJ2-7 . TRBV9 CASSVTGFLLDEQYF TGTGCCAGCAGTGTCACGGGATTCCTCTTGGACGAGCAGTACTTC
TRBD2 TRBJ2-5 . TRBV6-1 CASSEAGGKLKVETQYF TGTGCCAGCAGTGAAGCGGGGGGGAAGTTAAAGGTTGAGACCCAGTACTTC
TRBD1 TRBJ2-1 . TRBV6-6 CASSYRDRGNEQFF TGTGCCAGCAGTTATCGGGACAGGGGGAATGAGCAGTTCTTC
TRBD2 TRBJ2-4 . TRBV5-1 CASSLESGDAQYF TGCGCCAGCAGCTTGGAAAGCGGGGACGCTCAGTACTTC
TRBD1 TRBJ2-7 . TRBV7-9 CASSLVPLGQGGEQYF TGTGCCAGCAGCTTAGTGCCACTGGGACAGGGAGGTGAGCAGTACTTC
TRBD1 TRBJ1-6 . TRBV5-8 CASSSAGQGVSPLHF TGTGCCAGCAGCTCGGCCGGACAGGGGGTTTCACCCCTCCACTTT
. TRBJ2-2 . TRBV11-2 CASSFTGSGGELFF TGTGCCAGCAGCTTTACAGGGTCCGGCGGGGAGCTGTTTTTT